Presented here are 30 T cell receptor beta chains from one specimen sequenced in a study of blood T cells in healthy people across ages. Sample-barcoded 5' priming and a J-beta primer mix drove a second PCR of about 6 to 12 cycles. Via MiXCR, TCRdb re-called the 5' RACE reads, giving one row per CDR3 protein. The sample consists of 1.2 million to 1.5 million distinct CDR3 sequences, 42% of them appearing once. The specimen was blood. These receptors were collected from a woman between 18 and 29 years old in good health.

The CDR3 DNA follows: TGTGCCACCAGTGGAGGGACAAACCCCTACAATGAGCAGTTCTTC. Its translation: CATSGGTNPYNEQFF. The chain links TRBV24-1 to TRBJ2-1; possible D gene TRBD1, 6 bases. CDR3 length equals 15 residues. CDR1 is KGHDR, CDR2 SFDVKD, per germline. V gave up 5 bases and J gave up 2 bases, with 12 bases separating them.

V is TRBV6-2 or TRBV6-3 and J is TRBJ2-5; D assignment may be TRBD1 or TRBD2 (5 bases each). The CDR3 runs 14 residues. The ends were cut back, 5 bases at V and 11 bases at J, with 21 bases in the middle. CDR1 is MNHEY, CDR2 SVGEGT, per germline. DNA of the CDR3: TGTGCCAGCAGTGGCCAGCCGAGGGGTGAAGAGCAGTACTTC. Translating gives CASSGQPRGEEQYF.

This clonotype occurred a few times. The chain is built from TRBV29-1 and TRBJ1-2; 12 bases are a match to TRBD1. The germline gives CDR1 SQVTM, CDR2 ANQGSEA. CDR3 size: 13 residues. The J segment lost 4 bases and the V segment lost 7 bases, leaving 4 bases of the junction unmatched. DNA for the CDR3: TGCAGCGAAGGGACAGGGGGCGGCTATGGCTACACCTTC. Residues: CSEGTGGGYGYTF. Drawing the rest from reference TRBV29-1 and TRBJ1-2, the complete variable domain is SAVISQKPSRDICQRGTSLTIQCQVDSQVTMMFWYRQQPGQSLTLIATANQGSEATYESGFVIDKFPISRPNLTFSTLTVSNMSPEDSSIYLCSEGTGGGYGYTFGSGTRLTVV.

The V call is TRBV12-3 or TRBV12-4, the J call TRBJ2-1; weak D call: TRBD2 (5 bases). This CDR3 is 17 amino acids long. V shed 4 bases and J shed 3 bases, with 19 bases lying between them. The CDR3 spells CASSSPVGRAVYNEQFF. CDR3 DNA sequence: TGTGCCAGCAGTTCCCCCGTCGGACGAGCGGTCTACAATGAGCAGTTCTTC.

The chain is built from TRBV7-3 and TRBJ2-1; TRBD2 matches 11 bases. Germline-derived CDR1 and CDR2 are SGHTA and FQGTGA. The CDR3 totals 15 residues. Germline trimming cut 5 bases from V and 6 bases from J; bases unmatched to any gene: 6. In nucleotides, the CDR3 is TGTGCCAGCAGCATTAGCGGGGGGGCCCTCAATGAGCAGTTCTTC. Protein: CASSISGGALNEQFF.

The rearrangement uses TRBV9 and TRBJ2-4; TRBD1 is a possible D gene (6 bases). The CDR3 loop spans 14 amino acids. V was pared by 0 bases and J by 7 bases, with 11 bases between. The germline V gene has CDR1 SGDLS and CDR2 YYNGEE. The CDR3 is CASSVATQGNIQYF. CDR3 bases: TGTGCCAGCAGCGTAGCTACACAGGGCAACATTCAGTACTTC.

The chain links TRBV20-1 to TRBJ1-2; 9 nucleotides align to TRBD1. J was trimmed by 2 bases and V by 6 bases; bases with no gene match: 7. Germline V gene data show CDR1 as DFQATT and CDR2 as SNEGSKA (reference sequence). CDR3 size: 14 residues. CDR3 nucleotide sequence: TGCAGTGCCCCACGACAGGGGGTGAACTATGGCTACACCTTC. Amino acids: CSAPRQGVNYGYTF.

This clonotype was observed a few times. The chain uses TRBV4-2 and TRBJ1-2; D unresolved. Trimming cost V 3 bases and J 2 bases, with 13 bases left between them. CDR3 length: 15 amino acids. Germline V gene lookup returns CDR1 LGHNA and CDR2 YNFKEQ. For the CDR3, the DNA is TGTGCCAGCAGCCAGCACGCGGAGGACAACTATGGCTACACCTTC. Amino acids: CASSQHAEDNYGYTF.

The V call is TRBV6-2 or TRBV6-3, the J call TRBJ2-1, with TRBD2 identical over 8 bases. Trimming at V came to 4 bases and at J to 6 bases, leaving 11 bases not matched to a gene. This CDR3 contains 16 residues. Looked up from germline, CDR1 is MNHEY and CDR2 is SVGEGT. CDR3 residues: CASSSSGTSYSNEQFF. CDR3 bases: TGTGCCAGCAGTTCCTCCGGGACTAGTTATTCCAATGAGCAGTTCTTC.

The chain couples TRBV4-1 to TRBJ1-5; D gene ambiguous. CDR3 length equals 14 residues. Germline V lookup: CDR1 MGHRA, CDR2 YSYEKL. Trimming stripped 1 base from V and 5 bases from J, with 9 bases between. The CDR3 sequence: CASSQAQLDQPQHF. CDR3 DNA sequence: TGCGCCAGCAGCCAAGCCCAGCTCGATCAGCCCCAGCATTTT.

This clonotype was recorded many times. The junction departs from the called germline gene at one end, perhaps through a read error. The V and J genes are TRBV5-1 and TRBJ2-1; D ambiguous. This CDR3 has 12 residues. CDR1 SGHRS and CDR2 YFSETQ come from the germline V gene. The CDR3 sequence is CASSLEYNEQFF. The CDR3 DNA reads as TGTGCCAGCAGCTTAGAGTACAATGAGCAGTTCTTC. Supplemented by reference TRBV5-1 and TRBJ2-1, the full variable domain reads KAGVTQTPRYLIKTRGQQVTLSCSPISGHRSVSWYQQTPGQGLQFLFEYFSETQRNKGNFPGRFSGRQFSNSRSEMNVSTLELGDSALYLCASSLEYNEQFFGPGTRLTVL.

This clonotype occurred a few times. The V call is TRBV7-9, the J call TRBJ2-7; TRBD1 matches 8 bases. The length of the CDR3 is 15 residues. The germline V gene has CDR1 SEHNR and CDR2 FQNEAQ (reference sequence). V shed 4 bases, J shed 4 bases, and the junction held 9 bases outside the gene matches. CDR3 sequence reads: CASSSLGTGGYEQYF. CDR3 DNA sequence: TGTGCCAGCAGCTCTTTGGGGACAGGTGGTTACGAGCAGTACTTC.

The DNA for the CDR3 is TGTGCCAGCAGCCTCAAACAGAGCTCCTACGAGCAGTACTTC. Encoded protein: CASSLKQSSYEQYF. V is TRBV7-8 and J is TRBJ2-7; no definite D call. There are 14 residues in the CDR3. Trimming removed 5 bases at V and 0 bases at J, with 11 bases between. Germline-derived CDR1 and CDR2 are SGHVS and FQNEAQ.

The chain employs TRBV7-8 and TRBJ2-3; TRBD2 agrees at 10 bases. CDR1 SGHVS and CDR2 FQNEAQ come from the germline V gene. This CDR3 has 16 amino acids. After removal of 4 bases from V and 4 bases from J, the junction contained 8 bases not matched to a gene. Written as DNA, the CDR3 is TGTGCCAGCAGCTCAAGAGAGCGGGGGGGTCCAGATACGCAGTATTTT. Its translation: CASSSRERGGPDTQYF.

This clonotype was observed many times. The rearrangement joins TRBV6-1 to TRBJ2-1; the match to TRBD2 covers 9 bases. The germline gives CDR1 MNHNS, CDR2 SASEGT. The CDR3 is made up of 15 amino acids. The trim removed 0 bases at V and 8 bases at J, leaving 5 bases unmatched. CDR3 DNA sequence: TGTGCCAGCAGTGAAGCTAGCGGGGGACGGGATGAGCAGTTCTTC. Its protein is CASSEASGGRDEQFF.

This chain connects TRBV5-1 to TRBJ2-1; no definite D call. CDR3 length: 12 residues. V lost 4 bases and J lost 8, with 10 bases in between. Germline V gives CDR1 SGHRS, CDR2 YFSETQ. The CDR3 region is CASSPTAYEQFF. CDR3 nucleotides: TGCGCCAGCAGCCCGACGGCGTATGAGCAGTTCTTC.

J is TRBJ2-5 and V is TRBV11-2; TRBD1 agrees at 9 bases. CDR1 SGHAT and CDR2 FQNNGV come from the germline V gene. The CDR3 has 16 amino acids. V gave up 1 base and J gave up 2 bases; unmatched junction bases: 5. CDR3 sequence (DNA): TGTGCCAGCAGCTTAGGTTTAGGGACAGGGCAAGAGACCCAGTACTTC. Its translation is CASSLGLGTGQETQYF.

The rearrangement uses TRBV5-1 and TRBJ2-1; 7 nucleotides match TRBD1. CDR1 and CDR2 from the germline V gene are SGHRS and YFSETQ. The CDR3 runs to 13 residues. Trimming at V came to 4 bases and at J to 5 bases, leaving 3 bases not matched to a gene. This chain's CDR3 is CASSKGANNEQFF. CDR3 DNA sequence: TGCGCCAGCAGCAAGGGGGCCAACAATGAGCAGTTCTTC.

This rearrangement joins TRBV7-9 to TRBJ2-5; TRBD2 agrees at 14 bases. Near its end, the DNA agrees better with TRBJ2-7, so the J call may be wrong. The CDR3 is made up of 18 amino acids. Germline values: CDR1 SEHNR, CDR2 FQNEAQ (reference sequence). In DNA form, the CDR3 reads TGTGCCAGCAGCTCCTATTGGACTAGCGGGAGGACAACCTACGAGCAGTACTTC. Protein: CASSSYWTSGRTTYEQYF.

The chain is built from TRBV4-1 and TRBJ1-1; D is ambiguous. The CDR3 extends over 18 amino acids. From germline, CDR1 is MGHRA and CDR2 YSYEKL. The V and J ends lost 0 bases and 3 bases respectively, with 20 bases between them. Here the CDR3 reads CASSQDHPTFPGDTEAFF. The CDR3 DNA is TGCGCCAGCAGCCAAGATCATCCCACATTCCCGGGTGACACTGAAGCTTTCTTT.

V gene TRBV6-2 or TRBV6-3 combines with J gene TRBJ1-6; 12 bases align to TRBD1. The CDR3 has 19 residues. The J segment lost 9 bases and the V segment lost 5 bases, leaving 17 bases of the junction unmatched. Germline-derived CDR1 and CDR2 are MNHEY and SVGEGT. CDR3 amino acids: CASSPGGTGGILNRSPLHF. CDR3 nucleotides: TGTGCCAGCAGTCCAGGGGGGACAGGGGGCATTCTGAATCGTTCACCCCTCCACTTT.

The chain couples TRBV3-1 to TRBJ2-1, with D perhaps matching TRBD2 (6 bases). Trimming left V 4 bases short and J 7 bases short, with 17 bases between. The CDR3 covers 15 residues. Germline-derived CDR1 and CDR2 are LGHDT and YNNKEL (reference sequence). The CDR3 coding sequence is TGTGCCAGCAGCCGGGCTAGCGCAGATCTAAATGAGCAGTTCTTC. This gives the protein CASSRASADLNEQFF.

The rearrangement uses TRBV27 and TRBJ1-5; D remains ambiguous. Germline lookup yields CDR1 MNHEY and CDR2 SMNVEV (reference sequence). V lost 3 bases and J 4 bases, leaving 4 bases between the germline ends. The CDR3 has 12 residues. For the CDR3, the DNA is TGTGCCAGCAGTTTCCATAATCAGCCCCAGCATTTT. This encodes CASSFHNQPQHF.

The V call is TRBV2, the J call TRBJ2-7; D possibly corresponds to TRBD2 (6 bases). Germline V gene lookup returns CDR1 SNHLY and CDR2 FYNNEI. The CDR3 is 15 residues long. Trimming stripped 2 bases from V and 1 base from J, with 12 bases between. Here the CDR3 reads CASSEWRDTSYEQYF. DNA of the CDR3: TGTGCCAGCAGTGAATGGCGGGATACTTCCTACGAGCAGTACTTC.

This chain uses TRBV20-1 with TRBJ2-7; the match to TRBD1 covers 9 bases. This CDR3 has 16 amino acids. The ends lost 3 bases at V and 0 bases at J; junction bases unmatched: 9. CDR1 and CDR2 (germline): DFQATT, SNEGSKA (reference sequence). CDR3 DNA sequence: TGCAGTGCTAGGTCCCTGGACAGGGGAGGCTCCTACGAGCAGTACTTC. Its translation is CSARSLDRGGSYEQYF.

The rearrangement uses TRBV11-2 and TRBJ2-6, with a weak D call TRBD2 (5 bases). Germline V gene data show CDR1 as SGHAT and CDR2 as FQNNGV. V was clipped by 8 bases and J by 0 bases, with 14 bases between them. The CDR3 is 16 amino acids. CDR3 residues: CASSPAGDSGANVLTF. CDR3 nucleotide sequence: TGTGCCAGCTCTCCCGCCGGGGACTCTGGGGCCAACGTCCTGACTTTC.

Comments on this clonotype: The junction and the germline gene differ at one end; a read error may be behind it. V usage is TRBV3-1 and J usage is TRBJ1-2, with D perhaps TRBD1 (5 bases). Germline CDR1 LGHDT, CDR2 YNNKEL (reference sequence). This CDR3 contains 11 residues. The CDR3 here is CASGHTGGYTF. The CDR3 nucleotides read TGTGCCAGCGGCCACACAGGTGGCTACACCTTC. Supplemented by reference TRBV3-1 and TRBJ1-2, the full variable domain reads DTAVSQTPKYLVTQMGNDKSIKCEQNLGHDTMYWYKQDSKKFLKIMFSYNNKELIINETVPNRFSPKSPDKAHLNLHINSLELGDSAVYFCASGHTGGYTFGSGTRLTVV.

This chain joins TRBV27 and TRBJ2-1; a possible D gene is TRBD2 (5 bases). Near its end, the DNA agrees better with TRBJ2-7, so the J call may be wrong. The CDR3 has 17 amino acids. Germline CDR1 reads MNHEY; CDR2 reads SMNVEV (reference sequence). Here the CDR3 reads CASSLKVSGSGSYEQYF. DNA for the CDR3: TGTGCCAGCAGTTTAAAAGTCTCTGGGTCGGGGTCCTACGAGCAGTACTTC.

The chain joins TRBV20-1 to TRBJ2-1, with TRBD2 matching 9 bases. Germline V lookup: CDR1 DFQATT, CDR2 SNEGSKA (reference sequence). The CDR3 totals 14 residues. After removal of 5 bases from V and 2 bases from J, the junction contained 4 bases not matched to a gene. Here the CDR3 reads CSAERGETYNEQFF. CDR3 nucleotide sequence: TGCAGTGCTGAGCGGGGGGAAACCTACAATGAGCAGTTCTTC.

This clonotype was picked up a small number of times. An end of the junction differs from the germline gene, which may be a read error. This chain links TRBV4-1 with TRBJ2-1; TRBD1 agrees at 7 bases. The CDR3 contains 17 residues. Germline CDR1 reads MGHRA; CDR2 reads YSYEKL. The CDR3 is CASSKDTQGIFYNEQFF. DNA of the CDR3: TGCGCCAGCAGCAAAGATACACAGGGGATTTTTTACAATGAGCAGTTCTTC.